This is a list of T cell receptor beta chains from one sample in a study of cytomegalovirus exposure and HLA in healthy donors. Repertoires were generated with immunoSEQ multiplex PCR, while TCRdb's copy carries only in-frame clones and drops some. The sample yields over 100,000 clones, about 79% seen once. Input material: PBMCs. The source is a woman aged 18-29 years in good health and CMV-seropositive. Each CDR3 is given with its conserved first and last residue. D genes are given only for firm matches. Expanded clones are given a class, and other clones once, few, many or no size at all.

j_call d_call v_call clone_size cdr3_aa cdr3_nt
TRBJ2-7 NA TRBV5-6 few CASSFNRPYEQYF TGTGCCAGCAGCTTCAACAGGCCCTACGAGCAGTACTTC
TRBJ1-2 NA TRBV7-8 NA CASSLASVSNYGYTF TGTGCCAGCAGCTTAGCCTCGGTTTCTAACTATGGCTACACCTTC
TRBJ1-3 NA TRBV9 few CASSALRGARPGNTIYF TGTGCCAGCAGCGCCTTACGGGGGGCGAGGCCTGGAAACACCATATATTTT
TRBJ2-4 NA TRBV9 NA CASSPLRESMNIQYF TGTGCCAGCAGCCCCCTCCGTGAGAGTATGAACATTCAGTACTTC
TRBJ1-1 NA TRBV19 NA CASSPRGRGNTEAFF TGTGCCAGTAGCCCCCGAGGCAGGGGGAACACTGAAGCTTTCTTT
TRBJ2-7 NA TRBV5-6 NA CASSLAGSYEQYF TGTGCCAGCAGCTTGGCAGGGTCCTACGAGCAGTACTTC
TRBJ2-1 NA TRBV11-2 NA CASSLGSSSYNEQFF TGTGCCAGCAGCTTAGGAAGTAGCTCCTACAATGAGCAGTTCTTC
TRBJ2-3 TRBD1 TRBV28 NA CASRTGGGSTDTQYF TGTGCCAGCAGAACAGGGGGTGGGAGCACAGATACGCAGTATTTT
TRBJ2-7 TRBD2 TRBV10-1 NA CASSEFETSGYEQYF TGCGCCAGCAGTGAGTTCGAGACTAGCGGCTACGAGCAGTACTTC
TRBJ1-2 NA TRBV7-2 NA CASSFTRTYGYTF TGTGCCAGCAGCTTCACTAGGACCTATGGCTACACCTTC
TRBJ1-2 NA TRBV7-9 few CASSPSGGYGYTF TGTGCCAGCAGCCCCTCCGGGGGCTATGGCTACACCTTC
TRBJ2-3 TRBD2 TRBV6-5 NA CASSPAGGSVDTQYF TGTGCCAGCAGCCCAGCGGGAGGATCAGTAGATACGCAGTATTTT
TRBJ2-7 TRBD1 TRBV7-6 NA CASSLGTGSKHEQYF TGTGCCAGCAGCCTTGGGACAGGTTCGAAGCACGAGCAGTACTTC
TRBJ2-3 NA TRBV5-1 few CASSPTVAAGDTQYF TGCGCCAGCAGCCCGACAGTGGCTGCGGGGGATACGCAGTATTTT
TRBJ2-1 NA TRBV6-6 NA CASSPAGGTNEQFF TGTGCCAGCAGCCCAGCGGGTGGGACCAATGAGCAGTTCTTC
TRBJ1-2 TRBD1 TRBV7-9 NA CASSWGQGARGYTF TGTGCCAGCAGTTGGGGACAGGGGGCGCGGGGCTACACCTTC
TRBJ2-7 NA TRBV6-4 NA CASSYPEEGEQYF TGTGCCAGCAGTTACCCGGAAGAGGGCGAGCAGTACTTC
TRBJ2-2 NA TRBV9 NA CASSPPQPIPPGSGELFF TGTGCCAGCAGCCCACCACAACCAATCCCGCCAGGGTCCGGGGAGCTGTTTTTT
TRBJ2-7 NA TRBV5-4 many CASSFVGSYEQYF TGTGCCAGCAGCTTCGTCGGGTCCTACGAGCAGTACTTC
TRBJ2-2 TRBD2 TRBV7-2 NA CASSSGLAANTGELFF TGTGCCAGCAGCTCTGGACTAGCGGCGAACACCGGGGAGCTGTTTTTT
TRBJ2-1 TRBD1 TRBV9 NA CASSTSDRAGHEQFF TGTGCCAGCAGCACCTCGGACAGGGCTGGGCATGAGCAGTTCTTC
TRBJ1-2 NA TRBV5-6 NA CASSLRQFRFGYTF TGTGCCAGCAGCTTGAGACAGTTCAGATTCGGCTACACCTTC
TRBJ1-2 NA TRBV19 NA CASSILRGPNYGYTF TGTGCCAGTAGTATCCTCAGAGGGCCCAACTATGGCTACACCTTC
TRBJ2-1 NA TRBV20-1 NA CSAQVNEQFF TGCAGTGCTCAGGTTAATGAGCAGTTCTTC
TRBJ2-7 NA TRBV27 NA CASSLGPPTSSYEQYF TGTGCCAGCAGTTTAGGTCCCCCCACGAGCTCCTACGAGCAGTACTTC
TRBJ2-6 NA TRBV28 NA CASSSTRDARSGANVLTF TGTGCCAGCAGTTCTACGCGGGACGCTCGCTCTGGGGCCAACGTCCTGACTTTC
TRBJ1-1 NA TRBV7-3 few CASSATRNTEAFF TGTGCCAGCAGTGCCACACGGAACACTGAAGCTTTCTTT
TRBJ1-2 TRBD1 TRBV6-6 NA CATWDRVEYGYTF TGTGCCACCTGGGACAGGGTGGAATATGGCTACACCTTC
TRBJ1-5 TRBD1 TRBV19 NA CASSPPSRQGVRQPQHF TGTGCCAGTAGTCCTCCCAGCAGGCAGGGGGTCAGGCAGCCCCAGCATTTT
TRBJ1-2 NA TRBV6-5 NA CASSARDSRYGYTF TGTGCCAGCAGTGCCCGGGACTCTCGCTATGGCTACACCTTC
TRBJ1-3 TRBD1 TRBV6-5 NA CASSSDRVGNTIYF TGTGCCAGCAGTTCGGACAGGGTTGGAAACACCATATATTTT
TRBJ1-2 NA TRBV10-3 NA CAIGAGSYGYTF TGTGCCATCGGTGCAGGGTCCTATGGCTACACCTTC
TRBJ1-1 TRBD1 TRBV9 NA CASSDDRGNTEAFF TGTGCCAGCAGCGACGACAGGGGGAACACTGAAGCTTTCTTT
TRBJ2-3 TRBD2 TRBV7-8 NA CASSGTSGSDTQYF TGTGCCAGCAGCGGGACTAGCGGGTCTGATACGCAGTATTTT
TRBJ2-1 TRBD2 TRBV27 NA CATTSGREIYNEQFF TGTGCCACGACTAGCGGGAGAGAAATTTACAATGAGCAGTTCTTC
TRBJ1-3 NA TRBV19 NA CASSVNRANTIYF TGTGCCAGTAGTGTCAACAGGGCAAACACCATATATTTT
TRBJ2-7 NA TRBV5-8 NA CASTKGRNLQDEQYF TGTGCCAGCACAAAGGGCAGAAACTTACAGGACGAGCAGTACTTC
TRBJ2-2 TRBD2 TRBV5-1 NA CASSLASGRTGELFF TGCGCCAGCAGCTTGGCTAGCGGGAGGACCGGGGAGCTGTTTTTT
TRBJ1-2 NA TRBV27 NA CASSLEGGGYTF TGTGCCAGCAGTTTGGAGGGAGGCGGCTACACCTTC
TRBJ2-1 TRBD2 TRBV13 NA CASSPGTSGSSFYNEQFF TGTGCCAGCAGCCCAGGGACTAGCGGGAGCTCTTTCTACAATGAGCAGTTCTTC
TRBJ1-6 NA TRBV28 NA CASSLGSLASPLHF TGTGCCAGCAGTTTGGGCAGCCTGGCATCACCCCTCCACTTT
TRBJ1-5 TRBD1 TRBV19 NA CASSIGGDRGLWGQPQHF TGTGCCAGTAGTATAGGAGGGGACAGGGGGCTCTGGGGTCAGCCCCAGCATTTT
TRBJ2-2 TRBD1 TRBV9 NA CASSVLTGDVTGELFF TGTGCCAGCAGCGTATTGACAGGGGACGTTACCGGGGAGCTGTTTTTT
TRBJ2-5 NA TRBV13 few CASSPDSARETQYF TGTGCCAGCAGCCCGGACTCGGCGCGAGAGACCCAGTACTTC
TRBJ2-1 NA TRBV5-1 NA CASSTGTDSYNEQFF TGCGCCAGCAGCACCGGGACTGACTCCTACAATGAGCAGTTCTTC
TRBJ2-7 NA TRBV9 NA CASSVAVGSYEQYF TGTGCCAGCAGCGTAGCGGTCGGCTCCTACGAGCAGTACTTC
TRBJ2-7 NA TRBV21-1 NA CASSIRDSSYEQYF TGTGCCAGCAGCATCCGGGACAGCTCCTACGAGCAGTACTTC
TRBJ1-2 NA TRBV7-8 NA CASSVGQKYGYTF TGTGCCAGCAGCGTCGGACAGAAATATGGCTACACCTTC
TRBJ2-1 NA TRBV27 NA CASRETRGSYNEQFF TGTGCCAGCAGGGAGACTAGGGGCTCCTACAATGAGCAGTTCTTC
TRBJ2-3 NA TRBV10-1 NA CASSGPGESTDTQYF TGCGCCAGCAGTGGGCCTGGGGAGAGCACAGATACGCAGTATTTT
TRBJ2-7 TRBD1 TRBV23-1 NA CASSHRTGFEQYF TGCGCCAGCAGTCATCGGACAGGGTTCGAGCAGTACTTC
TRBJ2-7 TRBD1 TRBV6-6 NA CASRETGAIYEQYF TGTGCCAGCAGAGAGACAGGGGCAATCTACGAGCAGTACTTC